Below, 6 T cell receptor beta chains from the same sample are listed, as sequenced in a study of cytomegalovirus exposure and HLA in healthy donors. 13 Jbeta primers and 60 Vbeta primers were used for the PCR. The data were produced by immunoSEQ multiplex PCR, yet TCRdb's version contains in-frame clones alone and is incomplete. The table shows roughly 88,000 clones, with approximately 80% occurring only once. The sequenced sample was PBMCs. The receptor source for this set is a man aged 30 to 39 in good health and CMV-seropositive.

The chain carries TRBV4-1 and TRBJ2-1; no firm D call. The CDR3 extends over 15 amino acids. Trimming shortened V by 4 bases and J by 0 bases, and 10 bases separated the two germline ends. CDR1 is MGHRA and CDR2 is YSYEKL in the germline V gene. CDR3 nucleotide sequence: TGCGCCAGCAGCCTCCTGGAGTTCTCCTACAATGAGCAGTTCTTC. This translates into CASSLLEFSYNEQFF.

This rearrangement joins TRBV6-6 to TRBJ1-2; D remains ambiguous. The CDR3 has 16 amino acids. V lost 0 bases and J lost 4, with 15 bases in between. CDR1 MNHNY and CDR2 SVGAGI come from the germline V gene (reference sequence). For the CDR3, the DNA is TGTGCCAGCAGTTACTCACTAGACACCAGGCCCTATGGCTACACCTTC. This encodes CASSYSLDTRPYGYTF.

The chain links TRBV6-6 to TRBJ2-7; D is ambiguous. CDR1 is MNHNY and CDR2 is SVGAGI in the germline V gene (reference sequence). This CDR3 is built from 13 residues. Trimming removed 8 bases at V and 0 bases at J, with 11 bases between. The CDR3 here is CASSRTNSYEQYV. DNA for the CDR3: TGTGCCAGCTCTAGAACGAACTCCTACGAGCAGTACGTC.

The table lists this clone with a count of one. The gene calls are TRBV5-4 and TRBJ2-5; TRBD2 is a possible D gene (6 bases). Germline V gene data show CDR1 as SGHNT and CDR2 as YYREEE (reference sequence). The CDR3 has 13 residues. V was clipped by 4 bases and J by 4 bases, with 11 bases between them. CDR3 amino acids: CASSHAGRETQYF. CDR3 coding DNA: TGTGCCAGCAGCCACGCGGGGAGAGAGACCCAGTACTTC.

The chain couples TRBV28 to TRBJ2-7; D not resolved. The CDR3 covers 12 residues. Between the trimmed V and J ends, which lost 3 bases and 3 bases, there was a span of 6 bases. CDR1 MDHEN and CDR2 SYDVKM come from the germline V gene. This chain's CDR3 is CASSFSYYEQYF. The CDR3 region has the DNA TGTGCCAGCAGTTTTTCCTACTACGAGCAGTACTTC.

In this sample, this clone turned up once. The chain recombines TRBV9 with TRBJ1-2, with 8 bases matching TRBD1. The V and J ends lost 4 bases and 6 bases, in that order; junction bases with no gene match: 5. Germline CDR1 is SGDLS and CDR2 is YYNGEE. This CDR3 spans 13 amino acids. In DNA form, the CDR3 reads TGTGCCAGCAGCCCGACAGGGGACCATGGCTACACCTTC. This codes for CASSPTGDHGYTF.